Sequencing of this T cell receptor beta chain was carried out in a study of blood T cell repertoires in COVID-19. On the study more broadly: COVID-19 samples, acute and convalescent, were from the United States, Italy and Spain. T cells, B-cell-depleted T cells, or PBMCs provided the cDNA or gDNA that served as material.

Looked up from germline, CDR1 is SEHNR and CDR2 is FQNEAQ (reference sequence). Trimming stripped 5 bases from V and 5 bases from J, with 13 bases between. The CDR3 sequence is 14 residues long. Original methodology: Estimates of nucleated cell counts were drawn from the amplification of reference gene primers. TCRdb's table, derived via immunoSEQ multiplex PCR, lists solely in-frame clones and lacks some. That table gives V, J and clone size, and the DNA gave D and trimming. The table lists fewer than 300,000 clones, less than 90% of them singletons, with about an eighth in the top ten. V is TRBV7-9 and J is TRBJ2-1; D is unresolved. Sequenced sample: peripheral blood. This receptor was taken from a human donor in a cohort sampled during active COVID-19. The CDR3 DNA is TGTGCCAGCAGCGTTATCCCCAGTAACAATGAGCAGTTCTTC. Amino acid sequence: CASSVIPSNNEQFF.